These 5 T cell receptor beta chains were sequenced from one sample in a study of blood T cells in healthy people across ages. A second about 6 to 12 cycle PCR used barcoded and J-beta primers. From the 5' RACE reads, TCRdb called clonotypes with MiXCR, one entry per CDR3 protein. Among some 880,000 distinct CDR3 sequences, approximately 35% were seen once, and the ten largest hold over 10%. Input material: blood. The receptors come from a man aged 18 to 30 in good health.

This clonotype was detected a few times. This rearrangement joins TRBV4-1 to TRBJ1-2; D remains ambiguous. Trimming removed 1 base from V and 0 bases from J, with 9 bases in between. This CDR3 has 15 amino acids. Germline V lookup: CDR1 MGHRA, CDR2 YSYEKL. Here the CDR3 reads CASSQGRAPNYGYTF. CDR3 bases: TGCGCCAGCAGCCAAGGGCGGGCCCCTAACTATGGCTACACCTTC.

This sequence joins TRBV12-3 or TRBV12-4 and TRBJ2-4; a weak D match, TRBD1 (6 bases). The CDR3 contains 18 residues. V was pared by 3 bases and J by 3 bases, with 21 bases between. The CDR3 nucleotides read TGTGCCAGCAGTTTTTCACAGGGTGATGAGTTAGGCAAAAACATTCAGTACTTC. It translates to CASSFSQGDELGKNIQYF.

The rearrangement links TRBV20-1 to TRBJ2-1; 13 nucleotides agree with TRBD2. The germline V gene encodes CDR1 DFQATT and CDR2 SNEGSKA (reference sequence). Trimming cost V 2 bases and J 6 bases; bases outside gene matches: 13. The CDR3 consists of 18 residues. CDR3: CSARPLRLTSGGGNEQFF. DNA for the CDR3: TGCAGTGCTAGACCACTTCGCCTAACTAGCGGGGGGGGCAATGAGCAGTTCTTC.

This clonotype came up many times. CDR3 protein: CASSWTSDDNEQFF. CDR3 DNA sequence: TGTGCCAGCAGTTGGACTAGCGACGACAATGAGCAGTTCTTC. The rearrangement uses TRBV12-3 or TRBV12-4 and TRBJ2-1, with 9 bases aligning to TRBD2. CDR3 length: 14 residues. J was trimmed by 5 bases and V by 4 bases; bases with no gene match: 3.

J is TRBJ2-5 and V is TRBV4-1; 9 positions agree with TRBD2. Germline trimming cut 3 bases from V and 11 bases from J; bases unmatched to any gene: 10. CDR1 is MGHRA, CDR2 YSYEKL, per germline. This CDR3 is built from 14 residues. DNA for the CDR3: TGCGCCAGCAGCCACTTAGCGGGGGTCTATGAGCAGTACTTC. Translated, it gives CASSHLAGVYEQYF.